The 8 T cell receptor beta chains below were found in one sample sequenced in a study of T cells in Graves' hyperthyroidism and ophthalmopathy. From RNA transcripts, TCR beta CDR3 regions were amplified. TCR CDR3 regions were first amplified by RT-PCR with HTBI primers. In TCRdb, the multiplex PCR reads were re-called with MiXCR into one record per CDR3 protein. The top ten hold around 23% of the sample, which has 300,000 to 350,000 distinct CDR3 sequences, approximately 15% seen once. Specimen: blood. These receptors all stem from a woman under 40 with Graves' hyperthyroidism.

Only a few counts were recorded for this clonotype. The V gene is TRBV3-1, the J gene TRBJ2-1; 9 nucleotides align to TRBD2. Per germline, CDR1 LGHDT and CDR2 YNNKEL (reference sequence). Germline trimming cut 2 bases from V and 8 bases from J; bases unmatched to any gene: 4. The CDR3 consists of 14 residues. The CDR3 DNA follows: TGTGCCAGCAGCCAATTTAGCGGGAGAGATGAGCAGTTCTTC. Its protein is CASSQFSGRDEQFF.

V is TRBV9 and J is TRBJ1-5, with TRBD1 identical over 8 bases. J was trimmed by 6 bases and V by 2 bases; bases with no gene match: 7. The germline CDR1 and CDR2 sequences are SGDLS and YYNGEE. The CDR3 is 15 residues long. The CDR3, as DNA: TGTGCCAGCAGCGTCGGACAGGGAATCGGTCAGCCCCAGCATTTT. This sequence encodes CASSVGQGIGQPQHF. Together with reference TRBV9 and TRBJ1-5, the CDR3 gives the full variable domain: DSGVTQTPKHLITATGQRVTLRCSPRSGDLSVYWYQQSLDQGLQFLIQYYNGEERAKGNILERFSAQQFPDLHSELNLSSLELGDSALYFCASSVGQGIGQPQHFGDGTRLSIL.

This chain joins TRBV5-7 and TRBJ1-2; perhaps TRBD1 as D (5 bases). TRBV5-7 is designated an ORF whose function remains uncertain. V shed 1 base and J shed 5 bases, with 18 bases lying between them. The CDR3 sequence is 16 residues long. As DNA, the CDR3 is TGTGCCAGCAGCTTGTCACCGGTGTGGGGGGTTTATGGCTACACCTTC. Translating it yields CASSLSPVWGVYGYTF.

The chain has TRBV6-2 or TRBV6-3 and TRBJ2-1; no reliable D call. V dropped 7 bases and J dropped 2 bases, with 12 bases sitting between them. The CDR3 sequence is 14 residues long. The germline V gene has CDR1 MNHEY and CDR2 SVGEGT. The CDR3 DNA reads TGTGCCAGCATCGACGACGGAACCTACAATGAGCAGTTCTTC. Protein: CASIDDGTYNEQFF.

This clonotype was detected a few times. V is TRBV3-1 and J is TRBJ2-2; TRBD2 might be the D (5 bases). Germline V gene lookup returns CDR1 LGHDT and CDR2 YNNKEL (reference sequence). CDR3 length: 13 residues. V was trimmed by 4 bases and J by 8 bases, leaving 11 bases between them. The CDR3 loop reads CASSLGGRGELFF. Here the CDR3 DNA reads TGTGCCAGCAGCCTAGGAGGAAGGGGGGAGCTGTTTTTT.

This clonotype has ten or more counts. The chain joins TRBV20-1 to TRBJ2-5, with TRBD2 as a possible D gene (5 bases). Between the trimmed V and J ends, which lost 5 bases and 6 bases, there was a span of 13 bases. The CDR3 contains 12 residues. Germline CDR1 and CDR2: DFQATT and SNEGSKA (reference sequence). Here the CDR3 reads CSAPGGGKTQYF. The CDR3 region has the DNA TGCAGTGCTCCCGGAGGAGGCAAGACCCAGTACTTC.

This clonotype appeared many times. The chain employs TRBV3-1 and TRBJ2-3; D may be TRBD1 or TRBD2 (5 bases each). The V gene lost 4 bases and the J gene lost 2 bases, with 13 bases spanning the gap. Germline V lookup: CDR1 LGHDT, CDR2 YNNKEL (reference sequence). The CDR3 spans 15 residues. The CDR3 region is CASSPGGPPTDTQYF. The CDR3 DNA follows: TGTGCCAGCAGCCCTGGGGGACCACCCACAGATACGCAGTATTTT.

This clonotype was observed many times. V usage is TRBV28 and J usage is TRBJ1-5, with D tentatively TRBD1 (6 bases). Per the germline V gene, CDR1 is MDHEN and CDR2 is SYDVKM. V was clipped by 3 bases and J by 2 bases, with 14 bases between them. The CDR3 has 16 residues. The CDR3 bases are TGTGCCAGCAGTTTGAGTGGGGGGCAGGGCAATCAGCCCCAGCATTTT. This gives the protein CASSLSGGQGNQPQHF.